Following are 6 T cell receptor beta chains from one sample sequenced in a study of T cells in localized non-small cell lung cancer. TCRdb's copy holds only in-frame clones and misses some; the assay was immunoSEQ multiplex PCR. The data hold about 130,000 clones, with about 90% observed a single time. The specimen comprised peripheral blood, sampled before any cancer treatment. All receptors derive from a female donor at least 60 years old with stage I lung adenocarcinoma.

The chain has TRBV5-4 and TRBJ2-4; D not resolved. Germline V gives CDR1 SGHNT, CDR2 YYREEE (reference sequence). V shed 0 bases and J shed 3 bases, with 7 bases lying between them. This CDR3 contains 14 residues. CDR3 region: CASSLVGDKNIQYF. CDR3 bases: TGTGCCAGCAGCTTGGTTGGAGACAAAAACATTCAGTACTTC.

This chain uses TRBV25-1 with TRBJ2-1; either TRBD1 or TRBD2 may supply D (6 bases each). The CDR3 has 15 residues. V dropped 5 bases and J dropped 5 bases, with 16 bases sitting between them. Germline assignment: CDR1 MGHDK and CDR2 SYGVNS. CDR3 residues: CASSIRGAEHNEQFF. The CDR3 coding sequence is TGTGCCAGCAGTATAAGGGGGGCGGAACACAATGAGCAGTTCTTC.

The J gene is TRBJ1-2, the V gene TRBV7-9; TRBD1 aligns across 9 bases. Losses at the gene ends were 8 bases for V and 6 bases for J; bases not matched to a gene: 10. CDR1 and CDR2 from the germline V gene are SEHNR and FQNEAQ (reference sequence). This CDR3 has 14 amino acids. The CDR3 is CASQIQGARDGYTF. The CDR3 DNA reads TGTGCCAGCCAAATACAGGGGGCGCGTGATGGCTACACCTTC.

V and J are TRBV19 and TRBJ2-2; D may be TRBD2 (5 bases). The CDR3 contains 16 residues. V dropped 8 bases and J dropped 0 bases, with 16 bases sitting between them. CDR1 is LNHDA, CDR2 SQIVND, per germline (reference sequence). For the CDR3, the DNA is TGTGCCAGTCGTTGGGGAGCGGCAGCGAACACCGGGGAGCTGTTTTTT. Translation: CASRWGAAANTGELFF.

V is TRBV30 and J is TRBJ1-6, with D unresolved. This CDR3 has 15 amino acids. With 4 bases removed from V and 2 bases from J, the gap between germline ends came to 12 bases. CDR1 and CDR2 from the germline V gene are GTSNPN and SVGIG (reference sequence). This CDR3 reads CAWTDAKAYNSPLHF. For the CDR3, the DNA is TGTGCCTGGACGGACGCGAAGGCCTATAATTCACCCCTCCACTTT.

The chain employs TRBV14 and TRBJ2-7; 8 bases fit TRBD1. The J segment lost 4 bases and the V segment lost 2 bases, leaving 10 bases of the junction unmatched. CDR1 is SGHDN and CDR2 is FVKESK in the germline V gene. This CDR3 comprises 16 residues. CDR3 in amino acids: CASSQLDRAKEYEQYF. The CDR3 coding sequence is TGTGCCAGCAGCCAACTGGACAGGGCCAAAGAGTACGAGCAGTACTTC.